This entry concerns a single T cell receptor (beta chain). The data stem from a study of CD8+CD57+ T cells in acquired aplastic anemia. Germline values: CDR1 SGHVT, CDR2 SQSDAQ. Trimming left V 5 bases short and J 11 bases short, with 13 bases between. CDR3 length: 12 amino acids. According to the study, genomic DNA was the template for TCR beta VDJ and CDR3 profiling. TCRdb re-derived calls from the reads in MiXCR, one entry per CDR3 protein. The sample carries 350,000 to 450,000 distinct CDR3 sequences, 55% to 70% recorded once. This TCR came from a human donor in good health, serving as a control. The rearrangement uses TRBV7-4 and TRBJ2-1; no clear D gene. The source material was sorted CD4+, CD8+, or CD8+CD57+ T cells (not recorded which) from PBMCs. The CDR3, as DNA: TGTGCCAGCAGCGGGTCACTGCCAAAGCAGTTCTTC. Translation: CASSGSLPKQFF.